The T cell receptor (beta chain) under discussion was sequenced for a study of metastatic and nonmetastatic thyroid tumors. Study-level information: Comparison of repertoires was carried out across blood and tumor or nodule tissue from malignant and benign thyroid patients.

Prior to thyroid surgery, none of the patients had received any treatment. The germline V and J ends were trimmed by 5 bases and 5 bases, with 7 bases remaining between them. Germline V gene lookup returns CDR1 DFQATT and CDR2 SNEGSKA (reference sequence). This CDR3 region has 11 residues. Study observations and caveats: Reportedly, malignant thyroid tumors had significantly higher TCR beta diversity than benign nodules, in blood and tumor.

Original analysis: The study built a papillary thyroid cancer distant-metastasis classifier from CDR3 differences across clinicopathological groups. Using MiXCR, TCRdb reanalyzed the PCR reads. The V and J calls and clone size are TCRdb's, not the authors'. The sample holds some 90,000 clones, roughly 8.6% seen once. In its sample, this clone was seen many times. Its target is unknown. Sequencing was performed on blood. The receptor's source is a female donor with papillary thyroid cancer or a benign thyroid nodule (not recorded which). Some clones in this sample may be carry-over from other donors' samples. V gene TRBV20-1 combines with J gene TRBJ2-1; D is unclear. This CDR3 reads CSAPAHNEQFF. In DNA form, the CDR3 reads TGCAGTGCTCCGGCCCACAATGAGCAGTTCTTC.